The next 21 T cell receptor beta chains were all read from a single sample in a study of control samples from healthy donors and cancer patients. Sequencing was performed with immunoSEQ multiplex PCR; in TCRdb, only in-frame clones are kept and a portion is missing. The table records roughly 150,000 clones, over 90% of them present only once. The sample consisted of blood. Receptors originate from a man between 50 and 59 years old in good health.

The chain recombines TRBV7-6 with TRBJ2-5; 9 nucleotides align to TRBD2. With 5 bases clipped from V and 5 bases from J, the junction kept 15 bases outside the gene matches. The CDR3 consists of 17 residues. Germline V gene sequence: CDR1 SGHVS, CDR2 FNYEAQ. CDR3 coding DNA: TGTGCCAGCAGCCCCGGAGGGGGGTCGAGCGGGAGGGAGACCCAGTACTTC. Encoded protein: CASSPGGGSSGRETQYF.

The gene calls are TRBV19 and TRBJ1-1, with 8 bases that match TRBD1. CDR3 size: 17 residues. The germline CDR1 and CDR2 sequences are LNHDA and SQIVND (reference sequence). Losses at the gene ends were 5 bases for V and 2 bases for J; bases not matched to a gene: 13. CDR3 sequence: CASSFRLGQGLNTEAFF. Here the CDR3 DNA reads TGTGCCAGTAGTTTCAGATTAGGACAGGGATTAAACACTGAAGCTTTCTTT.

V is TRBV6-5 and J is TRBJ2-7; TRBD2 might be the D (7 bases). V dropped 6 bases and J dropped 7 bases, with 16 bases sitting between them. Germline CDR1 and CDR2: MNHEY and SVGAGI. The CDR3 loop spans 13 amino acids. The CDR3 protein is CASRSSGGREQYF. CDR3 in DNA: TGTGCCAGCAGGTCCTCGGGGGGCCGGGAGCAGTACTTC.

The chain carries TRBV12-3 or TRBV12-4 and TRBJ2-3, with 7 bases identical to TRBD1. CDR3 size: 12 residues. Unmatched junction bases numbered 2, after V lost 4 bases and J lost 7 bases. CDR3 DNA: TGTGCCAGCAGTTCACAGGGGAATACGCAGTATTTT. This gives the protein CASSSQGNTQYF.

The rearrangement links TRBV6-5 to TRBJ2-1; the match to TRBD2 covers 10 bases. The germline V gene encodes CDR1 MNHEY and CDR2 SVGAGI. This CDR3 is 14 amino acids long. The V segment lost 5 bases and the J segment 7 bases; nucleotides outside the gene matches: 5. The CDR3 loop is CASSRLAGWNEQFF. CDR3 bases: TGTGCCAGCAGTCGACTAGCGGGCTGGAATGAGCAGTTCTTC.

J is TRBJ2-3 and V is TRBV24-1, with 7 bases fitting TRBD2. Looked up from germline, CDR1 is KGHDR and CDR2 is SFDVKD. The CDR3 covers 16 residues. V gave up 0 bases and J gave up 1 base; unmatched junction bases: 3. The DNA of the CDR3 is TGTGCCACCAGTGATTTGGCGGGGGACCGCACAGATACGCAGTATTTT. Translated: CATSDLAGDRTDTQYF.

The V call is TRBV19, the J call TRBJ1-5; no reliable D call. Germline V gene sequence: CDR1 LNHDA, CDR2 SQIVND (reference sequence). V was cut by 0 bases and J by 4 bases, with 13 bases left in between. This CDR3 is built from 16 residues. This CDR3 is CASSIEGALTNQPQHF. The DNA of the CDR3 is TGTGCCAGTAGTATAGAGGGCGCGCTTACTAATCAGCCCCAGCATTTT.

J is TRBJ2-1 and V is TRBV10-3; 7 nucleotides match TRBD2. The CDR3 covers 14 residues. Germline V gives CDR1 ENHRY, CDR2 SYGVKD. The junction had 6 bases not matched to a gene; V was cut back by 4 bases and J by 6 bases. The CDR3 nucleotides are TGTGCCATCAGTGGTACTAGCGTTTCCAATGAGCAGTTCTTC. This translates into CAISGTSVSNEQFF.

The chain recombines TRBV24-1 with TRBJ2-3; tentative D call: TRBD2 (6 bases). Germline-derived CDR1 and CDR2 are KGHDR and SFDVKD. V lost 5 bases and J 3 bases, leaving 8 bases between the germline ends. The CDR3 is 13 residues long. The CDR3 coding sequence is TGTGCCACCAGTGTCGGGAGTACAGATACGCAGTATTTT. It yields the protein CATSVGSTDTQYF.

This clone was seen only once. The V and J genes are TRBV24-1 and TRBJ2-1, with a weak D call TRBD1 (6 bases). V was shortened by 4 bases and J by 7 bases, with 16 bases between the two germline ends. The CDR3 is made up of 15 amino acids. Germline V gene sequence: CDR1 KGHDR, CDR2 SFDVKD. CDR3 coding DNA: TGTGCCACCAGTGACTCGGGTCAGGGGATGAATGAGCAGTTCTTC. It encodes CATSDSGQGMNEQFF.

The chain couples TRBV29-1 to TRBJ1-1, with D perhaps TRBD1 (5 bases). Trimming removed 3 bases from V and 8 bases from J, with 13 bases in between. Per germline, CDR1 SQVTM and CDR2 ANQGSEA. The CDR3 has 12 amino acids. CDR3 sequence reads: CSVEFREGEAFF. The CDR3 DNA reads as TGCAGCGTTGAGTTCAGGGAAGGCGAAGCTTTCTTT.

CDR3 amino acids: CSTAGGADQPQHF. CDR3 coding DNA: TGCAGCACTGCAGGGGGCGCGGATCAGCCCCAGCATTTT. The chain has TRBV29-1 and TRBJ1-5; 8 positions agree with TRBD1. Germline V gene lookup returns CDR1 SQVTM and CDR2 ANQGSEA. V trimming: 8 bases; J trimming: 5 bases; junction bases outside the gene matches: 8. This CDR3 region has 13 residues.

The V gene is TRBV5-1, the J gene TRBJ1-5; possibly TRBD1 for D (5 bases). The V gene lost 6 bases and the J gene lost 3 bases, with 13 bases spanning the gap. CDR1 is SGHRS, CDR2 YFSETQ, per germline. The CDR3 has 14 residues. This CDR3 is CASNEGVVNQPQHF. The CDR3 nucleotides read TGCGCCAGCAATGAAGGGGTGGTCAATCAGCCCCAGCATTTT.

CDR3 residues: CASSPLQGRDTEAFF. The CDR3 DNA reads TGTGCCAGCAGCCCCCTCCAGGGAAGGGACACTGAAGCTTTCTTT. V and J are TRBV3-1 (or the pseudogene TRBV3-2) and TRBJ1-1, with D possibly TRBD1 on 5 matching bases. V lost 4 bases to trimming and J lost 3 bases, with 15 bases between them. The CDR3 has 15 amino acids. CDR1 and CDR2 from the germline V gene are LGHDT and YNNKEL (reference sequence).

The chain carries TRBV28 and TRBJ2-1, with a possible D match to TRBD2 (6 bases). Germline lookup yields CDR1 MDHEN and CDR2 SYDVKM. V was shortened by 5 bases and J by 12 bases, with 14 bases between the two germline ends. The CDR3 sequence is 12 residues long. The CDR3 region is CASSPSGGRQFF. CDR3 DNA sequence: TGTGCCAGCAGTCCCAGTGGGGGGAGGCAGTTCTTC.

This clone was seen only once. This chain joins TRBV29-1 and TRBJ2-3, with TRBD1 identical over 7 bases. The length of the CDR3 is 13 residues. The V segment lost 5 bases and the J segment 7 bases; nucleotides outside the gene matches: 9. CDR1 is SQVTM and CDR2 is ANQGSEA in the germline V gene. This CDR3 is CSVWDRGLNTQYF. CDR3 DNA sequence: TGCAGCGTTTGGGACAGAGGATTGAATACGCAGTATTTT.

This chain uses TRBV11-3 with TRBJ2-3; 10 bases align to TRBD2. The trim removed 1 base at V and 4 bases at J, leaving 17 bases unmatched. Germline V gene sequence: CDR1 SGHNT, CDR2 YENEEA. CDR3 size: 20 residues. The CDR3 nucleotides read TGTGCCAGCAGCTTAGGAGGGGGCCCATGGGAGCGGGAGGGCCCAGATACGCAGTATTTT. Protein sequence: CASSLGGGPWEREGPDTQYF.

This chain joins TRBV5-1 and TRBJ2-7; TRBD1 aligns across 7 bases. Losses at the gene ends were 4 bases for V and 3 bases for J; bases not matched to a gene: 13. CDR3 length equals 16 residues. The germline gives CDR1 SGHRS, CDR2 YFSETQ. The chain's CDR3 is CASSLILGQVNYEQYF. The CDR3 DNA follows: TGCGCCAGCAGCCTGATCTTAGGACAGGTGAACTACGAGCAGTACTTC.

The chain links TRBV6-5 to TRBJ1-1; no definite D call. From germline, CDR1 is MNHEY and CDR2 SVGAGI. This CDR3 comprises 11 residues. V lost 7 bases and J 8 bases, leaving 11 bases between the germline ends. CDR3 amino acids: CASIRKPEAFF. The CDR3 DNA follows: TGTGCCAGCATAAGGAAGCCAGAAGCTTTCTTT.

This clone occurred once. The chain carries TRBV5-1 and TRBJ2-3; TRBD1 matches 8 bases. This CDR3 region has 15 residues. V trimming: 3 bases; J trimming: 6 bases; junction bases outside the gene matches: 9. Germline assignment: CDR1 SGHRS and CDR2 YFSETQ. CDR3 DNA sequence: TGCGCCAGCAGCTCCGGACAGGGTAGACTGGATACGCAGTATTTT. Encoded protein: CASSSGQGRLDTQYF.

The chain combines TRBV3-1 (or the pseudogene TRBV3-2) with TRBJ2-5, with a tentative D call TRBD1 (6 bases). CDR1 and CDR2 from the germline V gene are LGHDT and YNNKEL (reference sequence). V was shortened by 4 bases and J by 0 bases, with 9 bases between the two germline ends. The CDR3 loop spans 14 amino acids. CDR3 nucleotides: TGTGCCAGCAGCCTATACAGGGACCAAGAGACCCAGTACTTC. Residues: CASSLYRDQETQYF.